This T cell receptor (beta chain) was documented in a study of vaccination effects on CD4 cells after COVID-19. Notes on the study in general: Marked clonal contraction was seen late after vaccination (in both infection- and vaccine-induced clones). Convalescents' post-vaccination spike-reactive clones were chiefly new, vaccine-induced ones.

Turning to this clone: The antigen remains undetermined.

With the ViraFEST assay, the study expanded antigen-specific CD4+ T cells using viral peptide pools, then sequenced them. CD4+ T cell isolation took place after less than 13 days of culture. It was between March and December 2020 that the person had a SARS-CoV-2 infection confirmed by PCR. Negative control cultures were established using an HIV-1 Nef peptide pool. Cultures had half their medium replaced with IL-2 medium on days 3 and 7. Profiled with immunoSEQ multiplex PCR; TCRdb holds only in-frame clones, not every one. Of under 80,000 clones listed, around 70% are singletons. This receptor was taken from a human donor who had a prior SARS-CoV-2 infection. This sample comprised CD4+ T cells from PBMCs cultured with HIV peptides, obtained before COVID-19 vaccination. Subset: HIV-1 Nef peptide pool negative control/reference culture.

The DNA of the CDR3 is TGTGCCTGGAGTGTAAACGGGGAGACCCAGTACTTC. It translates to CAWSVNGETQYF. The chain is built from TRBV30 and TRBJ2-5; D gene ambiguous. The CDR3 totals 12 residues. V was trimmed by 0 bases and J by 5 bases, leaving 7 bases between them. Per germline, CDR1 GTSNPN and CDR2 SVGIG (reference sequence).